What follows is one T cell receptor beta chain and its context. Its antigen is currently unknown. In the same sample, other DNA sequences code for this CDR3. This entry is derived from a study of Tregs in tolerant kidney transplant recipients. Findings of the study overall: Antigen-driven expansion was suggested because donor-specific Tregs expanded more than all Tregs in tolerant patients. Some patients' samples used different primers over time, so nucleotide sequences weren't comparable. The most relevant donor-specific Treg TCRbeta repertoire apparently came from expansion with activated donor B cells. Biological reproducibility was not directly addressed, but technical replication error appeared minimal.

Generated by immunoSEQ multiplex PCR, the TCRdb table keeps only in-frame clones and is missing some. The sample lists roughly 70,000 clones, 80% to 90% occurring once. The nonmyeloablative bone marrow transplants came from related graft donors, with transient mixed chimerism. CDR1 is SGHTA, CDR2 FQGNSA, per germline. Trimming stripped 4 bases from V and 13 bases from J, with 14 bases between. CDR3 length: 13 amino acids. The chain carries TRBV7-2 and TRBJ1-6; D is unresolved. The source is a human patient who received a combined kidney and bone marrow transplant. Part of the T cell pool may stem from the graft donor. This sample comprised CD4+ T cells from blood (PBMCs), obtained 6 months after the transplant. This chain's CDR3 is CASSSPGKSPLHF. The CDR3 DNA is TGTGCCAGCAGCTCTCCGGGGAAATCCCCCCTCCACTTT.